The next 29 T cell receptor beta chains were all read from a single sample in a study of blood T cell repertoires in COVID-19. The method was immunoSEQ multiplex PCR; TCRdb's version includes in-frame clones alone and lacks a portion of them. This table has 15,000 to 20,000 clones, about three quarters appearing once. Material: peripheral blood. The receptor source for this set is a man aged 55 to 70 with acute or convalescent COVID-19.

The chain couples TRBV29-1 to TRBJ1-2, with D perhaps matching TRBD1 (5 bases). Germline CDR1 is SQVTM and CDR2 is ANQGSEA. With 1 base removed from V and 7 bases from J, the gap between germline ends came to 13 bases. The CDR3 consists of 13 residues. CDR3 sequence reads: CSVEVLPGSGYTF. Written as DNA, the CDR3 is TGCAGCGTTGAAGTCCTCCCAGGGTCTGGCTACACCTTC.

The chain recombines TRBV4-2 with TRBJ1-5; TRBD1 agrees at 7 bases. CDR3 size: 16 residues. CDR1 and CDR2 (germline): LGHNA, YNFKEQ. J gave up 5 bases and V 0 bases, and 7 bases lay outside the gene matches. CDR3 sequence reads: CASSQEQGQTHQPQHF. The CDR3 DNA follows: TGTGCCAGCAGCCAAGAACAGGGACAGACCCATCAGCCCCAGCATTTT.

The chain recombines TRBV28 with TRBJ1-2; D is unclear. Germline loops: CDR1 MDHEN, CDR2 SYDVKM. The CDR3 is 11 residues long. V shed 8 bases and J shed 4 bases, with 8 bases lying between them. Here the CDR3 DNA reads TGTGCCAGCCGTTCCCTCTATGGCTACACCTTC. Translated: CASRSLYGYTF.

The count of this clone is one. V is TRBV19 and J is TRBJ1-5; the match to TRBD1 covers 9 bases. V shed 2 bases and J 6 bases; nucleotides not matched to a gene: 8. The CDR3 has 16 residues. CDR1 and CDR2 from the germline V gene are LNHDA and SQIVND (reference sequence). For the CDR3, the DNA is TGTGCCAGTAGTATAACCGGGACAGGGAGGAGTCAGCCCCAGCATTTT. It is translated as CASSITGTGRSQPQHF.

This chain uses TRBV6-5 with TRBJ2-3; maybe TRBD2 (6 bases). Trimming stripped 2 bases from V and 5 bases from J, with 11 bases between. This CDR3 has 14 residues. Per germline, CDR1 MNHEY and CDR2 SVGAGI. DNA of the CDR3: TGTGCCAGCAGTTACGTCCAGGGAGGAGATACGCAGTATTTT. Translation: CASSYVQGGDTQYF.

The chain combines TRBV24-1 with TRBJ1-2, with D possibly being TRBD1 (5 bases). Germline CDR1 is KGHDR and CDR2 is SFDVKD. This CDR3 contains 15 residues. Between the trimmed V and J ends, which lost 5 bases and 1 base, there was a span of 13 bases. The CDR3 coding sequence is TGTGCCACCAGTGGTCGTGACAGAAATAACTATGGCTACACCTTC. Protein: CATSGRDRNNYGYTF.

Details on this clone: One end of the junction is discordant with germline, which a read error may explain. This sequence joins TRBV5-1 and TRBJ1-4; a weak D match, TRBD1 (6 bases). The CDR3 has 15 residues. Looked up from germline, CDR1 is SGHRS and CDR2 is YFSETQ. The CDR3 DNA reads TGCGCCAGCAGATTGGGGACCCAACAGGGTGAAAAACTGTTTTTT. It specifies CASRLGTQQGEKLFF.

J is TRBJ2-1 and V is TRBV7-2; 7 nucleotides align to TRBD1. V trimming: 3 bases; J trimming: 5 bases; junction bases outside the gene matches: 4. Looked up from germline, CDR1 is SGHTA and CDR2 is FQGNSA. CDR3 size: 14 residues. The CDR3 DNA reads as TGTGCCAGCAGCTTGGACAGGCTTAACAATGAGCAGTTCTTC. Translated, it gives CASSLDRLNNEQFF.

The chain uses TRBV7-9 and TRBJ2-7, with a possible D match to TRBD2 (5 bases). This CDR3 contains 16 residues. Trimming removed 3 bases from V and 0 bases from J, with 15 bases in between. In germline, CDR1 is SEHNR, CDR2 FQNEAQ (reference sequence). The CDR3 region is CASSLVQASFSYEQYF. CDR3 coding DNA: TGTGCCAGCAGCTTGGTCCAGGCTAGCTTCTCCTACGAGCAGTACTTC.

The V call is TRBV4-1, the J call TRBJ2-1; D unresolved. The ends were cut back, 0 bases at V and 5 bases at J, with 20 bases in the middle. Germline V gene sequence: CDR1 MGHRA, CDR2 YSYEKL. The CDR3 runs 18 residues. Here the CDR3 reads CASSQESLLRTYHNEQFF. CDR3 nucleotides: TGCGCCAGCAGCCAAGAGTCGCTCCTAAGAACTTACCACAATGAGCAGTTCTTC.

The chain combines TRBV4-2 with TRBJ2-5; D is possibly TRBD2 (5 bases). Germline V gene lookup returns CDR1 LGHNA and CDR2 YNFKEQ. The CDR3 is made up of 15 amino acids. Trimming shortened V by 4 bases and J by 5 bases, and 17 bases separated the two germline ends. CDR3 sequence (DNA): TGTGCCAGCAGCCCATCTTCCGGGGATCGGGAGACCCAGTACTTC. It translates to CASSPSSGDRETQYF.

This clone was detected a few times. The chain is built from TRBV9 and TRBJ2-5; D possibly corresponds to TRBD1 (5 bases). Germline values: CDR1 SGDLS, CDR2 YYNGEE. V shed 1 base and J shed 5 bases, with 6 bases lying between them. This CDR3 spans 12 amino acids. This CDR3 reads CASSVNRETQYF. The DNA for the CDR3 is TGTGCCAGCAGCGTAAACAGGGAGACCCAGTACTTC.

The rearrangement links TRBV24-1 to TRBJ1-1; D not resolved. From germline, CDR1 is KGHDR and CDR2 SFDVKD. This CDR3 comprises 18 residues. Trimming stripped 1 base from V and 1 base from J, with 18 bases between. The CDR3 bases are TGTGCCACCAGTGATTTAAACACCGGGTTTTTAGAGAACACTGAAGCTTTCTTT. Translated: CATSDLNTGFLENTEAFF.

The chain combines TRBV9 with TRBJ1-3; no clear D. Germline CDR1 reads SGDLS; CDR2 reads YYNGEE. CDR3 length: 13 residues. V gave up 0 bases and J gave up 2 bases, with 3 bases separating them. CDR3 nucleotide sequence: TGTGCCAGCAGCGTAGGTACTGGAAACACCATATATTTT. Residues: CASSVGTGNTIYF.

This chain connects TRBV29-1 to TRBJ1-1; D is undetermined. The CDR3 contains 13 residues. V was trimmed by 3 bases and J by 5 bases, leaving 13 bases between them. Germline V gene sequence: CDR1 SQVTM, CDR2 ANQGSEA. CDR3 nucleotides: TGCAGCGTTGATTCTGGGTACGGGACTGAAGCTTTCTTT. Protein sequence: CSVDSGYGTEAFF.

This clone has more than one count but fewer than ten. The chain has TRBV28 and TRBJ1-2; the D gene is possibly TRBD1 (6 bases). CDR1 is MDHEN and CDR2 is SYDVKM in the germline V gene. Trimming cost V 5 bases and J 8 bases, with 12 bases left between them. The CDR3 loop spans 12 amino acids. For the CDR3, the DNA is TGTGCCAGCAGTAAACAGGGTTACGGCTACACCTTC. This encodes CASSKQGYGYTF.

V usage is TRBV6-5 and J usage is TRBJ2-7, with TRBD2 matching 12 bases. This CDR3 spans 15 amino acids. The V segment lost 5 bases and the J segment 5 bases; nucleotides outside the gene matches: 7. Germline CDR1 reads MNHEY; CDR2 reads SVGAGI. CDR3 residues: CASSPTSGGWDEQYF. The CDR3 DNA reads as TGTGCCAGCAGTCCTACTAGCGGGGGGTGGGACGAGCAGTACTTC.

This chain connects TRBV19 to TRBJ1-1, with D perhaps matching TRBD1 (5 bases). This CDR3 comprises 14 residues. Germline CDR1 LNHDA, CDR2 SQIVND (reference sequence). V gave up 2 bases and J gave up 6 bases, with 13 bases separating them. CDR3 DNA: TGTGCCAGTAGTATAATCCGGGGGGAGGCTGAAGCTTTCTTT. As protein: CASSIIRGEAEAFF.

The chain employs TRBV4-1 and TRBJ1-1, with 9 bases aligning to TRBD1. The CDR3 covers 16 residues. V was pared by 3 bases and J by 0 bases, with 5 bases of the junction left unmatched. Germline V gives CDR1 MGHRA, CDR2 YSYEKL. CDR3 in DNA: TGCGCCAGCAGCCACCCCAGGACAGGGGTGAACACTGAAGCTTTCTTT. Its translation is CASSHPRTGVNTEAFF.

This clone was picked up one time. The V and J genes are TRBV6-1 and TRBJ1-4; TRBD1 is a possible D gene (5 bases). Germline V lookup: CDR1 MNHNS, CDR2 SASEGT. The V gene lost 2 bases and the J gene lost 14 bases, with 21 bases spanning the gap. The CDR3 covers 15 residues. The CDR3 loop reads CASSERVEGPGGLFF. As DNA, the CDR3 is TGTGCCAGCAGTGAAAGAGTGGAAGGACCTGGGGGGCTGTTTTTT.

The V gene is TRBV7-9, the J gene TRBJ1-5; D is perhaps TRBD1 (5 bases). Germline V gives CDR1 SEHNR, CDR2 FQNEAQ (reference sequence). This CDR3 is 11 amino acids long. V dropped 5 bases and J dropped 12 bases, with 11 bases sitting between them. CDR3 amino acids: CASSEGHHQHF. For the CDR3, the DNA is TGTGCCAGCAGCGAAGGACACCACCAGCATTTT.

This clone was counted between two and nine times. CDR3 residues: CASSLIGASPGNEQFF. The CDR3 DNA reads as TGTGCCAGCAGCTTGATAGGGGCGTCCCCGGGCAATGAGCAGTTCTTC. V and J are TRBV5-6 and TRBJ2-1; TRBD1 might be the D (5 bases). The CDR3 sequence is 16 residues long. Germline lookup yields CDR1 SGHDT and CDR2 YYEEEE. V was trimmed by 1 base and J by 6 bases, leaving 17 bases between them.

The chain recombines TRBV5-8 with TRBJ2-7, with D possibly being TRBD1 (5 bases). Per the germline V gene, CDR1 is SGHTS and CDR2 is YDEGEE. Trimming cost V 5 bases and J 4 bases, with 22 bases left between them. CDR3 length: 16 residues. Here the CDR3 reads CASSPYGPGLMYEQYF. The CDR3 region has the DNA TGTGCCAGCAGTCCCTACGGACCAGGGCTAATGTACGAGCAGTACTTC.

CDR3 region: CSHLRFGEAFF. The CDR3 region has the DNA TGCAGCCATTTGAGGTTCGGTGAAGCTTTCTTT. The chain recombines TRBV29-1 with TRBJ1-1; no reliable D call. Trimming stripped 8 bases from V and 7 bases from J, with 14 bases between. CDR1 is SQVTM and CDR2 is ANQGSEA in the germline V gene. The CDR3 contains 11 residues.

This clone was observed once. The rearrangement uses TRBV29-1 and TRBJ1-1, with D possibly TRBD1 on 6 matching bases. The CDR3 runs 12 residues. Germline assignment: CDR1 SQVTM and CDR2 ANQGSEA. V was trimmed by 6 bases and J by 5 bases, leaving 13 bases between them. The CDR3 is CSVQKQGTEAFF. The CDR3 DNA reads as TGCAGCGTCCAGAAACAGGGAACTGAAGCTTTCTTT. Based on the CDR3 plus reference TRBV29-1 and TRBJ1-1, the full variable domain is SAVISQKPSRDICQRGTSLTIQCQVDSQVTMMFWYRQQPGQSLTLIATANQGSEATYESGFVIDKFPISRPNLTFSTLTVSNMSPEDSSIYLCSVQKQGTEAFFGQGTRLTVV.

This clone was picked up a small number of times. CDR3 in DNA: TGCGCCAGCAGCAGCGGGACAGGGGTCCCTGAAGCTTTCTTT. Translated, it gives CASSSGTGVPEAFF. This chain connects TRBV5-1 to TRBJ1-1, with 10 bases matching TRBD1. Germline CDR1 is SGHRS and CDR2 is YFSETQ. This CDR3 is built from 14 residues. J lost 6 bases, V lost 4 bases, and 6 bases had no gene match.

This chain uses TRBV7-2 with TRBJ2-7; 10 positions agree with TRBD2. Germline V lookup: CDR1 SGHTA, CDR2 FQGNSA. There are 15 residues in the CDR3. Trimming removed 3 bases from V and 4 bases from J; junction bases left unmatched: 6. The CDR3 here is CASSFGFSGGYEQYF. The DNA for the CDR3 is TGTGCCAGCAGCTTCGGCTTTAGCGGGGGGTACGAGCAGTACTTC.

The chain employs TRBV5-1 and TRBJ2-1; D may be TRBD2 (6 bases). This CDR3 spans 17 amino acids. Trimming took 1 base from V and 4 from J, leaving 18 bases between them. The germline V gene encodes CDR1 SGHRS and CDR2 YFSETQ. The CDR3 DNA follows: TGCGCCAGCAGCTTGCTCCCACCGGGACTCCCATACAATGAGCAGTTCTTC. It translates to CASSLLPPGLPYNEQFF. Using reference TRBV5-1 and TRBJ2-1 for the parts outside the CDR3, the full variable domain is KAGVTQTPRYLIKTRGQQVTLSCSPISGHRSVSWYQQTPGQGLQFLFEYFSETQRNKGNFPGRFSGRQFSNSRSEMNVSTLELGDSALYLCASSLLPPGLPYNEQFFGPGTRLTVL.

The V call is TRBV19, the J call TRBJ2-5; 9 nucleotides line up with TRBD1. This CDR3 spans 17 amino acids. Per the germline V gene, CDR1 is LNHDA and CDR2 is SQIVND (reference sequence). After removal of 3 bases from V and 2 bases from J, the junction contained 10 bases not matched to a gene. CDR3 amino acids: CASSIGTGRLNQETQYF. Here the CDR3 DNA reads TGTGCCAGTAGTATCGGGACAGGGAGGTTAAATCAAGAGACCCAGTACTTC.